The clone carrying this T cell receptor (beta chain) has only a few counts. Its antigen is not identified. The investigators amplified TCR beta CDR3 regions from RNA transcripts. TCR CDR3 regions were first amplified by RT-PCR with HTBI primers. TCRdb called the multiplex PCR reads again in MiXCR, with one record for every CDR3 protein. The sample lists 600,000 or so distinct CDR3 sequences, 12% to 15% occurring once. A Clinical Activity Score of at least 3, a NOSPECS grade of at least 4 and a duration under 3 months were recorded in the ophthalmopathy patients. Patients showing uncontrolled infection, other autoimmune disease, pregnancy or lactation were ineligible. The source of the sample is a study of T cells in Graves' hyperthyroidism and ophthalmopathy. General study findings and limits: Researchers found most expanded thyroid clonotypes above 0.001 in blood as well.

The clonotype originates from a woman in her late teens or twenties with Graves' ophthalmopathy. Sequenced input: blood.

CDR3 DNA: TGTGCCAGCAGCTTGGCCGAGTGGCATGAGCAGTTCTTC. Residues: CASSLAEWHEQFF. The V and J genes are TRBV5-6 and TRBJ2-1, with D unresolved. This CDR3 is built from 13 residues. Per the germline V gene, CDR1 is SGHDT and CDR2 is YYEEEE. Trimming removed 0 bases from V and 8 bases from J, with 9 bases in between. Using reference TRBV5-6 and TRBJ2-1 for the parts outside the CDR3, the full variable domain is DAGVTQSPTHLIKTRGQQVTLRCSPKSGHDTVSWYQQALGQGPQFIFQYYEEEERQRGNFPDRFSGHQFPNYSSELNVNALLLGDSALYLCASSLAEWHEQFFGPGTRLTVL.